Each of the 21 T cell receptor beta chains below was sequenced from the same sample in a study of CD8+CD57+ T cells in acquired aplastic anemia. TCR beta VDJ and CDR3 profiles were obtained from a genomic DNA template. TCRdb reprocessed the reads via MiXCR and lists one record per CDR3 protein. The table has around 180,000 distinct CDR3 sequences, 55% to 80% seen once. Sample: sorted CD4+, CD8+, or CD8+CD57+ T cells (not recorded which) from PBMCs. These receptors all stem from a human donor in good health.

This clonotype occurred many times. The rearrangement links TRBV19 to TRBJ2-1; 12 bases agree with TRBD2. CDR3 size: 14 residues. Germline lookup yields CDR1 LNHDA and CDR2 SQIVND (reference sequence). Losses at the gene ends were 4 bases for V and 7 bases for J; bases not matched to a gene: 2. For the CDR3, the DNA is TGTGCCAGTAGTAGACTAGCGGGAGTGAATGAGCAGTTCTTC. Translated: CASSRLAGVNEQFF.

The chain joins TRBV20-1 to TRBJ2-3; 11 bases match TRBD2. The CDR3 is 15 residues long. Trimming removed 4 bases from V and 3 bases from J; junction bases left unmatched: 6. Looked up from germline, CDR1 is DFQATT and CDR2 is SNEGSKA (reference sequence). The CDR3 loop is CSANPIAGGTDTQYF. For the CDR3, the DNA is TGCAGTGCTAACCCCATAGCGGGGGGGACAGATACGCAGTATTTT.

The chain has TRBV2 and TRBJ1-2; tentative D call: TRBD1 (6 bases). Trimming cost V 1 base and J 8 bases, with 14 bases left between them. The germline V gene has CDR1 SNHLY and CDR2 FYNNEI. This CDR3 is 14 amino acids long. Here the CDR3 reads CASSEGTVLPGYTF. The CDR3 DNA reads TGTGCCAGCAGTGAAGGGACAGTATTACCGGGCTACACCTTC.

Ten or more counts support this clonotype. The chain recombines TRBV11-3 with TRBJ2-6; 7 nucleotides align to TRBD1. Germline CDR1 and CDR2: SGHNT and YENEEA. The V segment lost 5 bases and the J segment 0 bases; nucleotides outside the gene matches: 7. The CDR3 runs 17 residues. The CDR3, as DNA: TGTGCCAGCAGCGACCGGGACAGCCACTCTGGGGCCAACGTCCTGACTTTC. Its protein is CASSDRDSHSGANVLTF.

This clonotype appeared a single time. V and J are TRBV30 and TRBJ2-3, with TRBD1 identical over 7 bases. J was trimmed by 4 bases and V by 1 base; bases with no gene match: 5. In germline, CDR1 is GTSNPN, CDR2 SVGIG (reference sequence). The length of the CDR3 is 14 residues. CDR3 nucleotides: TGTGCCTGGAGTGAGGACAGGCCGCCAGATACGCAGTATTTT. Its protein is CAWSEDRPPDTQYF.

This clonotype was detected ten times or more. The J gene is TRBJ1-1, the V gene TRBV11-2; maybe TRBD1 (5 bases). Between the trimmed V and J ends, which lost 3 bases and 11 bases, there was a span of 10 bases. This CDR3 has 11 amino acids. The germline V gene encodes CDR1 SGHAT and CDR2 FQNNGV. This CDR3 is CASSFRGEAFF. The CDR3 region has the DNA TGTGCCAGCAGCTTTCGGGGGGAGGCTTTCTTT. The complete variable domain, with remaining parts taken from reference TRBV11-2 and TRBJ1-1, reads EAGVAQSPRYKIIEKRQSVAFWCNPISGHATLYWYQQILGQGPKLLIQFQNNGVVDDSQLPKDRFSAERLKGVDSTLKIQPAKLEDSAVYLCASSFRGEAFFGQGTRLTVV.

This chain uses TRBV2 with TRBJ2-3; 8 bases map to TRBD1. Unmatched junction bases numbered 2, after V lost 6 bases and J lost 6 bases. The CDR3 contains 12 residues. Germline V gene sequence: CDR1 SNHLY, CDR2 FYNNEI. DNA for the CDR3: TGTGCCAGCAGATCAGGGGGCGATACGCAGTATTTT. This sequence encodes CASRSGGDTQYF.

The genes are TRBV7-6 and TRBJ1-1; 7 bases agree with TRBD1. Trimming at V came to 2 bases and at J to 1 base, leaving 4 bases not matched to a gene. CDR1 is SGHVS, CDR2 FNYEAQ, per germline. The CDR3 extends over 15 amino acids. Here the CDR3 DNA reads TGTGCCAGCAGCTTAAGGGGGCCAAAGAACACTGAAGCTTTCTTT. It codes for CASSLRGPKNTEAFF.

Concerning this clonotype: A clone one base away is much larger, so this may be a read error. The rearrangement links TRBV4-1 to TRBJ1-2; D may be TRBD1 (6 bases). The germline V gene encodes CDR1 MGHRA and CDR2 YSYEKL. The length of the CDR3 is 14 residues. DNA of the CDR3: TGCGCCAGCGGCCAAGGCGGGACATACTATGGCTACACCTTC. It yields the protein CASGQGGTYYGYTF.

The chain has TRBV4-3 and TRBJ2-2; TRBD1 or TRBD2 may be the D gene (8 bases each). The CDR3 consists of 21 residues. Germline loops: CDR1 LGHNA, CDR2 YSLEER. Trimming pared 1 base from V and 0 bases from J, leaving 24 bases between. CDR3 region: CASSQAPGTGLAFANTGELFF. The DNA of the CDR3 is TGCGCCAGCAGCCAAGCTCCCGGGACAGGACTAGCCTTCGCGAACACCGGGGAGCTGTTTTTT.

This sequence joins TRBV10-3 and TRBJ2-3; 7 nucleotides agree with TRBD2. J was trimmed by 0 bases and V by 6 bases; bases with no gene match: 6. Germline V gene lookup returns CDR1 ENHRY and CDR2 SYGVKD. This CDR3 is built from 15 residues. The DNA of the CDR3 is TGTGCCATCAGGGGTACTAGCGTCAGCACAGATACGCAGTATTTT. This gives the protein CAIRGTSVSTDTQYF.

The chain couples TRBV7-3 to TRBJ2-1; 13 nucleotides line up with TRBD2. The V and J ends lost 5 bases and 8 bases, in that order; junction bases with no gene match: 9. Germline V gene sequence: CDR1 SGHTA, CDR2 FQGTGA. The CDR3 contains 16 residues. This CDR3 reads CASSRTSGSIPDEQFF. Written as DNA, the CDR3 is TGTGCCAGCAGCAGGACTAGCGGGAGTATTCCGGATGAGCAGTTCTTC.

The rearrangement links TRBV4-1 to TRBJ1-6; possible D gene TRBD1, 5 bases. CDR3 length: 16 residues. The V gene lost 0 bases and the J gene lost 9 bases, with 15 bases spanning the gap. The germline gives CDR1 MGHRA, CDR2 YSYEKL. CDR3 in amino acids: CASSQESRGFGSPLHF. CDR3 nucleotides: TGCGCCAGCAGCCAAGAAAGTAGGGGATTCGGTTCACCCCTCCACTTT.

The chain links TRBV13 to TRBJ2-1; D gene unclear. V was clipped by 5 bases and J by 0 bases, with 11 bases between them. Germline lookup yields CDR1 PRHDT and CDR2 FYEKMQ (reference sequence). The CDR3 totals 15 residues. The CDR3 DNA sequence: TGTGCCAGCAGCCGACACCAGAGCTCCTACAATGAGCAGTTCTTC. This codes for CASSRHQSSYNEQFF.

There are a few counts of this clonotype. The rearrangement uses TRBV25-1 and TRBJ1-1, with D tentatively TRBD1 (5 bases). This CDR3 has 12 residues. Trimming shortened V by 7 bases and J by 6 bases, and 12 bases separated the two germline ends. The germline V gene has CDR1 MGHDK and CDR2 SYGVNS. The chain's CDR3 is CASTGRQSEAFF. The CDR3 DNA reads TGTGCCAGCACAGGGAGACAGTCTGAAGCTTTCTTT.

This clonotype was counted ten times or more. The V call is TRBV11-3, the J call TRBJ2-7; perhaps TRBD1 as D (5 bases). The germline gives CDR1 SGHNT, CDR2 YENEEA. V lost 5 bases and J lost 3, with 11 bases in between. CDR3 length: 13 amino acids. CDR3 coding DNA: TGTGCCAGCAGCACAGGACGGATCTACGAGCAGTACTTC. This codes for CASSTGRIYEQYF.

The rearrangement links TRBV9 to TRBJ1-1; no clear D. Trimming cost V 4 bases and J 8 bases, with 15 bases left between them. The CDR3 consists of 13 residues. Germline V gene data show CDR1 as SGDLS and CDR2 as YYNGEE. CDR3 sequence reads: CASSHQLGGEAFF. The CDR3 coding sequence is TGTGCCAGCAGCCATCAACTGGGAGGGGAAGCTTTCTTT.

The V call is TRBV29-1, the J call TRBJ2-7; 9 bases match TRBD1. The CDR3 runs to 16 residues. Germline V CDR1 and CDR2: SQVTM, ANQGSEA. V shed 4 bases, J shed 2 bases, and the junction held 12 bases outside the gene matches. CDR3 sequence reads: CSVAQHRTGVTYEQYF. CDR3 nucleotides: TGCAGCGTTGCCCAACATCGGACAGGGGTAACCTACGAGCAGTACTTC.

CDR3 DNA sequence: TGTGCCAGCAGCTTAACTCCCGAATCGCCCCAGCATTTT. It codes for CASSLTPESPQHF. The rearrangement joins TRBV7-3 to TRBJ1-5, with D unclear. Germline CDR1 and CDR2: SGHTA and FQGTGA. Trimming shortened V by 0 bases and J by 9 bases, and 9 bases separated the two germline ends. This CDR3 comprises 13 residues.

The chain employs TRBV6-4 and TRBJ2-7; TRBD1 aligns across 7 bases. The V and J ends lost 7 bases and 1 base, in that order; junction bases with no gene match: 1. Germline V gives CDR1 MRHNA, CDR2 SNTAGT. The CDR3 is made up of 12 amino acids. As DNA, the CDR3 is TGTGCCAGCATGACAGGGTCCTACGAGCAGTACTTC. It specifies CASMTGSYEQYF.

V gene TRBV9 combines with J gene TRBJ1-2, with 7 bases aligning to TRBD1. The germline V gene encodes CDR1 SGDLS and CDR2 YYNGEE. Unmatched junction bases numbered 3, after V lost 0 bases and J lost 4 bases. The CDR3 consists of 14 residues. DNA for the CDR3: TGTGCCAGCAGCGTAGGGGACAGCGTCTATGGCTACACCTTC. Protein: CASSVGDSVYGYTF.